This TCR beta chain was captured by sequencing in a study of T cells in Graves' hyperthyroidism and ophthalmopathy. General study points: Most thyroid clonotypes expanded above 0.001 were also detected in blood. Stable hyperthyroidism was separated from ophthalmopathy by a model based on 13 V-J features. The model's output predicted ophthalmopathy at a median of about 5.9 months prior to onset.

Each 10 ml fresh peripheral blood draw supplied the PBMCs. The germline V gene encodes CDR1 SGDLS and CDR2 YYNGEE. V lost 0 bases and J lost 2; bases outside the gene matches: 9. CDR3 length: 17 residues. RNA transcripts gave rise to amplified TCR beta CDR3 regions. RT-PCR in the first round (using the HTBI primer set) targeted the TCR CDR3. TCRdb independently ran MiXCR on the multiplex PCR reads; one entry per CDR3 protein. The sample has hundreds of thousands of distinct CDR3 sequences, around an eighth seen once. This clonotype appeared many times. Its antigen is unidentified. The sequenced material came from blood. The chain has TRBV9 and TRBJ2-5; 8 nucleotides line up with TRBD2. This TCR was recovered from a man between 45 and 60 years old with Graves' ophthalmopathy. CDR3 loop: CASSVAGRGAGQETQYF. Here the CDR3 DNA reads TGTGCCAGCAGCGTAGCTGGGCGGGGGGCAGGTCAAGAGACCCAGTACTTC.